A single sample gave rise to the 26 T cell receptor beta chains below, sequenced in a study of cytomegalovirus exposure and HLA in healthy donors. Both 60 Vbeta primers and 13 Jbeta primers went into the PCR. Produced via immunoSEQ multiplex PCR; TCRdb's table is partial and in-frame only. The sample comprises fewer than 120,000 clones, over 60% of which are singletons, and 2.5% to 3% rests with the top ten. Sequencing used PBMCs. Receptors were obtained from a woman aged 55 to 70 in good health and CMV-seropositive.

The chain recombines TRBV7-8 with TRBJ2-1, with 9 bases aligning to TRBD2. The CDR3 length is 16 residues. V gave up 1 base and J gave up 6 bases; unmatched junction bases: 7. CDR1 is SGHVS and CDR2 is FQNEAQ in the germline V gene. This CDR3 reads CASSLGRLAAANEQFF. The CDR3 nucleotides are TGTGCCAGCAGCTTAGGCCGACTAGCGGCTGCCAATGAGCAGTTCTTC.

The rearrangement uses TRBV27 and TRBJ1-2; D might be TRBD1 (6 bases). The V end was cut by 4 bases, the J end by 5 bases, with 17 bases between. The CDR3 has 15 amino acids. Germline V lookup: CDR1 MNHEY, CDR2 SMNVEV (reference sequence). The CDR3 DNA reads TGTGCCAGCAGTTGGGGGGGGGCCGACGAATATGGCTACACCTTC. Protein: CASSWGGADEYGYTF.

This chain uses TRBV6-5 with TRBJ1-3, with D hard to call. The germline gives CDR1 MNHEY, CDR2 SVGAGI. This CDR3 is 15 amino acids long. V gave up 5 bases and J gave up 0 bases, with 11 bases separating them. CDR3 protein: CASSPTHSSGNTIYF. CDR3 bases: TGTGCCAGCAGTCCCACCCACTCCTCTGGAAACACCATATATTTT.

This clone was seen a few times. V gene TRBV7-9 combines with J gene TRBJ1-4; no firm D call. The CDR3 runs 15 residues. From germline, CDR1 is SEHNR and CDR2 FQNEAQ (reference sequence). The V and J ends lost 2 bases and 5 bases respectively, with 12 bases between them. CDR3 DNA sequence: TGTGCCAGCAGCTTAACCGACATGACCAATGAAAAACTGTTTTTT. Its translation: CASSLTDMTNEKLFF.

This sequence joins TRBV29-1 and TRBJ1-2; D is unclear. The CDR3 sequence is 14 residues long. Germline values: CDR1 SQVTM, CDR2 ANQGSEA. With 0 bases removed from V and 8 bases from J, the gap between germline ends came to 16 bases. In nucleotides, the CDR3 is TGCAGCGTTGAAGAATTCGTTCTGGGCATAGGCTACACCTTC. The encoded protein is CSVEEFVLGIGYTF.

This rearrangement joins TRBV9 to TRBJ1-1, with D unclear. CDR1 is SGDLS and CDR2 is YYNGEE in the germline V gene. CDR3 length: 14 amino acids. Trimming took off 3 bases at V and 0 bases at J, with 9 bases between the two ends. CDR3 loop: CASSARLMNTEAFF. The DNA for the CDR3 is TGTGCCAGCAGCGCCAGATTAATGAACACTGAAGCTTTCTTT.

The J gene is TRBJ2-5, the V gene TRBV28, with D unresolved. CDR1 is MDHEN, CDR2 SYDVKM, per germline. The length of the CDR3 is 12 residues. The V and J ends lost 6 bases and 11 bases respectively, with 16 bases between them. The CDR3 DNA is TGTGCCAGCAGCGTTGGGTCTCCGGAGCAGTACTTC. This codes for CASSVGSPEQYF.

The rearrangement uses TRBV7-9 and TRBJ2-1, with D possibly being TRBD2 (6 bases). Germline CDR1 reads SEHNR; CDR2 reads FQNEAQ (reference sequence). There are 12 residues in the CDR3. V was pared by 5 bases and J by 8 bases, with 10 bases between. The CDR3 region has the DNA TGTGCCAGCAGCGCTAGCGTTGATGAGCAGTTCTTC. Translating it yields CASSASVDEQFF.

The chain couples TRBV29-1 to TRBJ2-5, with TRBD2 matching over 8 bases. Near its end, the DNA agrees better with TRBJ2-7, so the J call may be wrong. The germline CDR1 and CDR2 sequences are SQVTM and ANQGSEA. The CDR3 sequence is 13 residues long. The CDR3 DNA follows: TGCAGCGTTGGGCGGACTAGCTTCGGCGAGCAGTACTTC. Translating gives CSVGRTSFGEQYF.

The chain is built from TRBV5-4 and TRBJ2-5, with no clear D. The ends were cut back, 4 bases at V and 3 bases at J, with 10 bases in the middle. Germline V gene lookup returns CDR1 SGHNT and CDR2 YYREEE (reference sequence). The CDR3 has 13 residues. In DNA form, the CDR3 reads TGTGCCAGCAGCCGAACAGAAGAAGAGACCCAGTACTTC. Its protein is CASSRTEEETQYF.

The CDR3 loop reads CASSLGRGYSTNEKLFF. The DNA for the CDR3 is TGCGCCAGCAGCTTGGGTAGGGGTTACTCAACTAATGAAAAACTGTTTTTT. The V gene is TRBV5-1, the J gene TRBJ1-4; possibly TRBD1 for D (5 bases). There are 17 residues in the CDR3. CDR1 is SGHRS and CDR2 is YFSETQ in the germline V gene. V lost 0 bases to trimming and J lost 0 bases, with 12 bases between them.

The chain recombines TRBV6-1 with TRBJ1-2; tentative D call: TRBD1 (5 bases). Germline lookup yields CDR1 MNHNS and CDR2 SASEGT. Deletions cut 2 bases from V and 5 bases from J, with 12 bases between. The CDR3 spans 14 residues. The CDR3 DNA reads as TGTGCCAGCAGTGAACCGGGACTTTTTTATGGCTACACCTTC. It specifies CASSEPGLFYGYTF.

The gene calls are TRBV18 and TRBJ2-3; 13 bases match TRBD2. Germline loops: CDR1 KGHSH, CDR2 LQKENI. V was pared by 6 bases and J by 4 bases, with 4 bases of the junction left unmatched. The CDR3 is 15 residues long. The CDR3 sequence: CASSRTSGSPDTQYF. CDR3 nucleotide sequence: TGTGCCAGCTCCCGGACTAGCGGGAGCCCAGATACGCAGTATTTT.

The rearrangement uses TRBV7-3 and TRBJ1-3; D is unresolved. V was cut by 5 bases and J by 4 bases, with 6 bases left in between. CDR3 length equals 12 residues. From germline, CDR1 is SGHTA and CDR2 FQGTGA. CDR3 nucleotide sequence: TGTGCCAGCAGCCCCGGGGGAAACACCATATATTTT. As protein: CASSPGGNTIYF.

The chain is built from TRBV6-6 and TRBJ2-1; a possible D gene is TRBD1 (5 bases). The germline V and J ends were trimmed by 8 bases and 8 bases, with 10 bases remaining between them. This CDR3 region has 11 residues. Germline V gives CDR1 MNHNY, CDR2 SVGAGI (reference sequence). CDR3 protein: CASGAGYEQFF. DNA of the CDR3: TGTGCCAGCGGTGCAGGGTATGAGCAGTTCTTC.

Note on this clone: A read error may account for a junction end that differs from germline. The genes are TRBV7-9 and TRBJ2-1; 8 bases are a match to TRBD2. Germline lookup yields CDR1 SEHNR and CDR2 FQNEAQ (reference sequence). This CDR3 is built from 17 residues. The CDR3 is CASSLSPNHPTSDGVIF. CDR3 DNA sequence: TGTGCCAGCAGCTTAAGCCCAAACCATCCGACTAGCGACGGCGTGATCTTC. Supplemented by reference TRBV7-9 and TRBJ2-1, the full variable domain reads DTGVSQNPRHKITKRGQNVTFRCDPISEHNRLYWYRQTLGQGPEFLTYFQNEAQLEKSRLLSDRFSAERPKGSFSTLEIQRTEQGDSAMYLCASSLSPNHPTSDGVIFGPGTRLTVL.

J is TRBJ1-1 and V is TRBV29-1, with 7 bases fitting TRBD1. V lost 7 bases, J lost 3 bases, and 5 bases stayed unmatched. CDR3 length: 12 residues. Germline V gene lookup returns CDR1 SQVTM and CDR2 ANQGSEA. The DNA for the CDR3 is TGCAGCGAGAACAGGGGACACACTGAAGCTTTCTTT. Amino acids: CSENRGHTEAFF.

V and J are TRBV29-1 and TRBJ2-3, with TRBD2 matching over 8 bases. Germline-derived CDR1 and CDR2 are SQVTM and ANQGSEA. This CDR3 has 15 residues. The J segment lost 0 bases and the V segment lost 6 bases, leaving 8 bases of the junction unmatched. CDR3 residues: CSVGNSGTSTDTQYF. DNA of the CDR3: TGCAGCGTGGGAAATAGCGGGACCAGCACAGATACGCAGTATTTT.

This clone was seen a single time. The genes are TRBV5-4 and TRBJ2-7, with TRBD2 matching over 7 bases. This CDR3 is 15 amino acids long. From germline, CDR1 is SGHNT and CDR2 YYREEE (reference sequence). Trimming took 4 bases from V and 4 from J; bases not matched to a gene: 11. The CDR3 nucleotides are TGTGCCAGCAGCATAGGGACTACCTATTTATACGAGCAGTACTTC. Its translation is CASSIGTTYLYEQYF.

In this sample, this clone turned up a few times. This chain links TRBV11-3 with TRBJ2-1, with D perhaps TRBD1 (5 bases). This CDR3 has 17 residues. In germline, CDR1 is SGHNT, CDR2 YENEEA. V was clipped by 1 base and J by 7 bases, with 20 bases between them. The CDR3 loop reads CASSLVSSGRRGNEQFF. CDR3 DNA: TGTGCCAGCAGCTTAGTTAGTAGTGGGCGAAGGGGAAATGAGCAGTTCTTC.

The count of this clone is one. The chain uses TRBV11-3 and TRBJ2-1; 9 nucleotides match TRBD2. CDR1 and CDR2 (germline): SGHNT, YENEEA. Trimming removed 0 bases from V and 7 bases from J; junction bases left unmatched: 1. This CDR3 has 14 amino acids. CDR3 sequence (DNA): TGTGCCAGCAGCTTAGACAGCGGGGGGAATGAGCAGTTCTTC. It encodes CASSLDSGGNEQFF.

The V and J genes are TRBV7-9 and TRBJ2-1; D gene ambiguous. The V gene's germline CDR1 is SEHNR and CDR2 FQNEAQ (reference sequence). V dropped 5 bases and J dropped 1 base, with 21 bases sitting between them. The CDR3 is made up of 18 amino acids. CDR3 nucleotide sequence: TGTGCCAGCAGCCCCTCCCCCATGAGCCGGGTTTCCTACAATGAGCAGTTCTTC. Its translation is CASSPSPMSRVSYNEQFF.

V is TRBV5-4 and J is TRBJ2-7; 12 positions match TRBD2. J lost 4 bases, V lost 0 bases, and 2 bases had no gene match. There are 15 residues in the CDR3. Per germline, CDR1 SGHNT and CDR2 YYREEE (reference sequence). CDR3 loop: CASSLGLAGEYEQYF. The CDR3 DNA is TGTGCCAGCAGCTTGGGACTAGCGGGAGAGTACGAGCAGTACTTC.

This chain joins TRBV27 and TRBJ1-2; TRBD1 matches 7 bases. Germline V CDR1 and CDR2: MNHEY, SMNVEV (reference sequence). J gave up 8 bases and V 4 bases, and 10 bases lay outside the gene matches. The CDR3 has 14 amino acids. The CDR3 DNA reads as TGTGCCAGCAGTTCCATGAACGACAGGGTGGGCTACACCTTC. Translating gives CASSSMNDRVGYTF.

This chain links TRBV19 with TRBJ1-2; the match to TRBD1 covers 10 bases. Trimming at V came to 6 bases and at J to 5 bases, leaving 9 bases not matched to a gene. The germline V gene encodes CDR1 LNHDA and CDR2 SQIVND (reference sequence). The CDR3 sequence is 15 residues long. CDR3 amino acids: CASRSGQGFIYGYTF. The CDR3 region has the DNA TGTGCCAGTAGATCGGGACAGGGGTTTATTTATGGCTACACCTTC.

For the CDR3, the DNA is TGTGCCAGTAGTATGATGACAGGGGGCGAAGTGAGCAATCAGCCCCAGCATTTT. Residues: CASSMMTGGEVSNQPQHF. This rearrangement joins TRBV19 to TRBJ1-5; TRBD1 matches at 10 bases. The J segment lost 1 base and the V segment lost 3 bases, leaving 9 bases of the junction unmatched. Per the germline V gene, CDR1 is LNHDA and CDR2 is SQIVND (reference sequence). CDR3 length: 18 residues.